This entry features one T cell receptor (beta chain) sequence. The antigen remains unidentified. The record originates from a study of OX40 agonist ivuxolimab in advanced cancers. Germline V gene data show CDR1 as MDHEN and CDR2 as SYDVKM. This CDR3 spans 14 amino acids. V was trimmed by 5 bases and J by 4 bases, leaving 12 bases between them. Study-wide results and limits: With doses of 0.1 to 3.0 mg/kg, CD4+ and CD8+ blood T cells had undergone clonal expansion by week 6.

Some clones are missing from TCRdb's copy, which holds only in-frame ones; the method was immunoSEQ multiplex PCR. The sample includes around 76,000 clones, about 82% of them seen just once. The sequences come from CD4+ or CD8+ T cells sorted from blood, collected in a trial of the OX40 agonist ivuxolimab. The chain combines TRBV28 with TRBJ1-3; no definite D call. This sequence originates from an adult with an advanced solid tumor such as melanoma, head and neck, liver or kidney cancer. CDR3 amino acids: CASSTPGGGNTIYF. CDR3 DNA: TGTGCCAGCAGTACCCCGGGAGGGGGAAACACCATATATTTT.